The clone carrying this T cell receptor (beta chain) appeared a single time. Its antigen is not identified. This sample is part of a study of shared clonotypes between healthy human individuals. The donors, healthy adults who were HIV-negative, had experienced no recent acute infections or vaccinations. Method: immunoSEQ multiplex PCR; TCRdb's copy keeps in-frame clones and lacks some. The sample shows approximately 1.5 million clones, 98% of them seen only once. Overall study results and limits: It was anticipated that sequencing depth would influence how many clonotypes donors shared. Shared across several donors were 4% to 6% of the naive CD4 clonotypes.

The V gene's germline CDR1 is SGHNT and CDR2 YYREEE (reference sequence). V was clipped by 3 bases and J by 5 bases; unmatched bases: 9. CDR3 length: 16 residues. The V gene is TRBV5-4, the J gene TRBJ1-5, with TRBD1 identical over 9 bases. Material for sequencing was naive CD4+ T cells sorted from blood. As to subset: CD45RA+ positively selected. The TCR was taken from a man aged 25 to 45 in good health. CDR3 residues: CASSSLGGQGDQPQHF. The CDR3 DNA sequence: TGTGCCAGCAGCTCGTTAGGGGGACAGGGAGATCAGCCCCAGCATTTT.